One T cell receptor beta chain is described in this entry. Here immunoSEQ multiplex PCR was the method, and the copy in TCRdb shows in-frame clones only, minus some. This table has about 40,000 clones, roughly 93% appearing once. This sample stems from a study of T cell changes during pregnancy in multiple sclerosis. The CDR3 is made up of 16 amino acids. The germline V gene has CDR1 SGHRS and CDR2 YFSETQ. The V and J ends lost 0 bases and 3 bases respectively, with 13 bases between them. The source was CD4+ T cells from peripheral blood mononuclear cells, collected in the first trimester of pregnancy. The rearrangement joins TRBV5-1 to TRBJ2-1; D unresolved. The origin of this receptor is a female donor with multiple sclerosis, enrolled in a pregnancy study. The CDR3 loop reads CASSLAPVSGYNEQFF. CDR3 bases: TGCGCCAGCAGCTTGGCCCCGGTCTCGGGCTACAATGAGCAGTTCTTC.